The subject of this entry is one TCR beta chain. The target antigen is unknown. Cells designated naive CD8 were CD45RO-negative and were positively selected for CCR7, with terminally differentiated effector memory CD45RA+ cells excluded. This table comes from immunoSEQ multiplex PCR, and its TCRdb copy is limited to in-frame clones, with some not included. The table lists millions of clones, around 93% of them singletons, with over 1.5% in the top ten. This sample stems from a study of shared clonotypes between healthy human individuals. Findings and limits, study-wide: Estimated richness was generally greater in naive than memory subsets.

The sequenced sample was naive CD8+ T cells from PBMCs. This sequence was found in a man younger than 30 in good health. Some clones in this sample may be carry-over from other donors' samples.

Written as DNA, the CDR3 is TGTGCCAGCAGCTTAGATACCAGTTCGAATACGCAGTATTTT. It yields the protein CASSLDTSSNTQYF. This chain links TRBV11-3 with TRBJ2-3; D is unresolved. CDR3 length: 14 amino acids. From germline, CDR1 is SGHNT and CDR2 YENEEA. The V and J ends lost 0 bases and 7 bases respectively, with 11 bases between them.